This TCR beta chain was recovered during a study of cytomegalovirus exposure and HLA in healthy donors. Points from the study as a whole: With later analysis, a missense DCLRE1C variant became linked to TCR beta V- and J-gene trimming. The authors enumerated 150 to 200 TCR beta chains as linked to cytomegalovirus.

The CDR3 has 14 amino acids. The germline V gene has CDR1 MRHNA and CDR2 SNTAGT. The V gene end was trimmed by 3 bases and the J gene end by 4 bases; junction bases not matched to a gene: 3. This clone appeared a few times. Antigen specificity is unknown. Primers: 60 Vbeta forward and 13 Jbeta reverse. Generated by immunoSEQ multiplex PCR, the TCRdb table keeps only in-frame clones and is missing some. The sample carries roughly 70,000 clones, 82% recorded once. The sequence came from a man between 18 and 35 years old in good health and CMV-seronegative. Input material: PBMCs. This sequence joins TRBV6-4 and TRBJ2-3; 8 nucleotides line up with TRBD2. CDR3 sequence: CASSEREGPDTQYF. In nucleotides, the CDR3 is TGTGCCAGCAGTGAACGGGAGGGCCCAGATACGCAGTATTTT.